The sequence of this T cell receptor (beta chain) was determined in a study of control samples from healthy donors and cancer patients. Clones were read by immunoSEQ multiplex PCR, and TCRdb kept only the in-frame ones, dropping some. This sample has about 140,000 clones, with approximately 92% found just once. The CDR3 has 13 amino acids. CDR1 and CDR2 (germline): GTSNPN, SVGIG (reference sequence). Deletions cut 4 bases from V and 7 bases from J, with 16 bases between. Sequenced: blood. This chain joins TRBV30 and TRBJ1-1, with D unresolved. The sequence was collected from a man aged 25 to 40 in good health. CDR3 region: CAWILPNGIEAFF. CDR3 DNA: TGTGCCTGGATCCTTCCAAACGGTATTGAAGCTTTCTTT.